One and the same sample provided the 30 T cell receptor beta chains below, sequenced in a study of T cells in Graves' hyperthyroidism and ophthalmopathy. Amplified TCR beta CDR3 regions derived from RNA transcripts. HTBI primers were the set used in a first-round RT-PCR of the TCR CDR3. TCRdb reprocessed the multiplex PCR reads via MiXCR and lists one record per CDR3 protein. The sample includes approximately 600,000 distinct CDR3 sequences, 20% to 25% seen only once; the top ten take under 35%. The sequenced material came from blood. These receptors originate from a man in his thirties or forties with Graves' ophthalmopathy.

In its sample, this clonotype was seen a few times. The chain employs TRBV20-1 and TRBJ2-7; D unresolved. CDR3 size: 15 residues. Trimming took 3 bases from V and 2 from J, leaving 17 bases between them. In germline, CDR1 is DFQATT, CDR2 SNEGSKA (reference sequence). The CDR3 nucleotides read TGCAGTGCTAGTCCCGCTGTGTTGCCGACCTACGAGCAGTACTTC. It is translated as CSASPAVLPTYEQYF.

The chain couples TRBV29-1 to TRBJ1-3; no reliable D call. Trimming stripped 1 base from V and 0 bases from J, with 7 bases between. The V gene's germline CDR1 is SQVTM and CDR2 ANQGSEA. This CDR3 comprises 14 residues. DNA for the CDR3: TGCAGCGTTGAAGTACCTCACTCTGGAAACACCATATATTTT. This translates into CSVEVPHSGNTIYF.

The CDR3 reads CASSLTGARGYTF. The CDR3 nucleotides are TGTGCCAGCAGCTTGACAGGGGCGCGAGGCTACACCTTC. The rearrangement joins TRBV6-1 to TRBJ1-2; 8 positions agree with TRBD1. With 6 bases clipped from V and 8 bases from J, the junction kept 8 bases outside the gene matches. Germline CDR1 reads MNHNS; CDR2 reads SASEGT. The CDR3 spans 13 residues.

The rearrangement joins TRBV5-6 to TRBJ2-1, with 11 bases lining up with TRBD2. V lost 4 bases to trimming and J lost 7 bases; unmatched junction nucleotides: 4. CDR3 size: 14 residues. The germline CDR1 and CDR2 sequences are SGHDT and YYEEEE. The CDR3 region is CASSRLAGGNEQFF. The CDR3, as DNA: TGTGCCAGCAGCCGGCTAGCGGGAGGAAATGAGCAGTTCTTC.

This clonotype is a singleton in its sample. This chain uses TRBV11-1 with TRBJ2-5, with 8 bases aligning to TRBD1. This CDR3 spans 15 amino acids. Germline assignment: CDR1 SGHAT and CDR2 FQDESV (reference sequence). J lost 7 bases, V lost 5 bases, and 12 bases had no gene match. The CDR3 DNA sequence: TGTGCCAGCAGCGGCGGACAGGGTGGATATGGGACCCAGTACTTC. This codes for CASSGGQGGYGTQYF.

This clonotype was seen a few times. V and J are TRBV4-1 and TRBJ2-2; D uncertain. Germline lookup yields CDR1 MGHRA and CDR2 YSYEKL. This CDR3 contains 16 residues. Trimming stripped 4 bases from V and 0 bases from J, with 12 bases between. The CDR3 region is CASSLPRGSNTGELFF. CDR3 sequence (DNA): TGCGCCAGCAGCCTCCCGCGAGGTTCGAACACCGGGGAGCTGTTTTTT.

J is TRBJ2-1 and V is TRBV13, with 7 bases identical to TRBD1. The CDR3 is 16 residues long. V shed 5 bases, J shed 6 bases, and the junction held 13 bases outside the gene matches. Germline CDR1 is PRHDT and CDR2 is FYEKMQ (reference sequence). CDR3 residues: CASSANTGTAFNEQFF. The CDR3 DNA reads as TGTGCCAGCAGCGCCAATACCGGGACAGCCTTCAATGAGCAGTTCTTC.

This clonotype was seen a few times. The rearrangement uses TRBV2 and TRBJ2-7; no clear D gene. Germline assignment: CDR1 SNHLY and CDR2 FYNNEI. The ends were cut back, 7 bases at V and 4 bases at J, with 11 bases in the middle. The CDR3 has 12 residues. CDR3 amino acids: CASTGDGYEQYF. In nucleotides, the CDR3 is TGTGCCAGCACAGGCGACGGGTACGAGCAGTACTTC.

This clonotype came up many times. The rearrangement joins TRBV4-1 to TRBJ2-7; D is unresolved. The ends were cut back, 0 bases at V and 0 bases at J, with 12 bases in the middle. The CDR3 runs 16 residues. Germline V gives CDR1 MGHRA, CDR2 YSYEKL. In DNA form, the CDR3 reads TGCGCCAGCAGCCAAGATGAAGGAGTTAGCTCCTACGAGCAGTACTTC. Translated, it gives CASSQDEGVSSYEQYF.

This clonotype was detected a few times. This sequence joins TRBV4-1 and TRBJ2-7; TRBD2 aligns across 8 bases. This CDR3 has 16 amino acids. Per germline, CDR1 MGHRA and CDR2 YSYEKL. Trimming cost V 1 base and J 3 bases; bases outside gene matches: 8. CDR3 in DNA: TGCGCCAGCAGCCAAGGTACCGGGACTAGACTCTACGAGCAGTACTTC. Encoded protein: CASSQGTGTRLYEQYF.

This clonotype is a singleton in its sample. The chain joins TRBV27 to TRBJ2-1, with D perhaps assigned TRBD1 or TRBD2 (6 bases each). CDR1 and CDR2 (germline): MNHEY, SMNVEV (reference sequence). The CDR3 runs to 17 residues. Deletions cut 2 bases from V and 3 bases from J, with 17 bases between. CDR3 sequence: CASSLIQGRGLYNEQFF. CDR3 sequence (DNA): TGTGCCAGCAGTTTAATTCAGGGGCGGGGACTCTACAATGAGCAGTTCTTC.

V gene TRBV20-1 combines with J gene TRBJ2-1; D gene unclear. V was pared by 6 bases and J by 7 bases, with 7 bases between. Germline assignment: CDR1 DFQATT and CDR2 SNEGSKA (reference sequence). The CDR3 loop spans 10 amino acids. The chain's CDR3 is CSALGNEQFF. The CDR3 nucleotides are TGCAGTGCATTGGGGAATGAGCAGTTCTTC.

This chain connects TRBV3-1 to TRBJ2-5; 10 positions agree with TRBD2. Germline trimming cut 0 bases from V and 7 bases from J; bases unmatched to any gene: 11. This CDR3 comprises 17 residues. The germline gives CDR1 LGHDT, CDR2 YNNKEL (reference sequence). This CDR3 is CASSQDLRLAGGSTQYF. CDR3 nucleotides: TGTGCCAGCAGCCAAGATTTGAGACTAGCGGGTGGTTCGACCCAGTACTTC.

This clonotype has ten or more counts. The chain links TRBV6-1 to TRBJ2-2; possibly TRBD1 or TRBD2 for D (5 bases each). The CDR3 has 16 amino acids. V shed 6 bases and J shed 1 base, with 15 bases lying between them. CDR1 MNHNS and CDR2 SASEGT come from the germline V gene. DNA for the CDR3: TGTGCCAGCAGGCCACCGGGACCCCTGAACACCGGGGAGCTGTTTTTT. Its translation is CASRPPGPLNTGELFF.

About this clonotype: At one end, the junction sequence differs from germline, possibly due to a read error. The chain recombines TRBV2 with TRBJ1-1, with D tentatively TRBD1 (6 bases). The CDR3 contains 15 residues. Germline V lookup: CDR1 SNHLY, CDR2 FYNNEI. CDR3 nucleotides: TGTGCCAGCAGTGGGGGTACAGGGATGAACACTGAAGCTTCCTTT. Translating it yields CASSGGTGMNTEASF.

This clonotype has ten or more counts. This rearrangement joins TRBV30 to TRBJ2-3, with 8 positions matching TRBD2. Trimming removed 4 bases from V and 6 bases from J; junction bases left unmatched: 12. Germline CDR1 GTSNPN, CDR2 SVGIG (reference sequence). This CDR3 contains 15 residues. This chain's CDR3 is CAWKVAGREWDTQYF. The CDR3 DNA reads as TGTGCCTGGAAGGTAGCGGGAAGGGAGTGGGATACGCAGTATTTT.

The chain couples TRBV14 to TRBJ2-1; TRBD1 matches at 8 bases. Germline CDR1 is SGHDN and CDR2 is FVKESK. The CDR3 sequence is 16 residues long. The V and J ends lost 4 bases and 5 bases, in that order; junction bases with no gene match: 10. Here the CDR3 DNA reads TGTGCCAGCAGCCCGGGACCCGGGACAGGAGACAATGAGCAGTTCTTC. Amino acid sequence: CASSPGPGTGDNEQFF.

Comment on this clonotype: The CDR3 does not close with the conserved phenylalanine or tryptophan, likely indicating a read error. The gene calls are TRBV3-1 and TRBJ2-7, with D possibly being TRBD1 or TRBD2 (5 bases each). The CDR3 totals 15 residues. Looked up from germline, CDR1 is LGHDT and CDR2 is YNNKEL (reference sequence). Trimming removed 2 bases from V and 3 bases from J, with 14 bases in between. The chain's CDR3 is CASSQPGQGGYEQYL. The CDR3 DNA reads TGTGCCAGCAGCCAACCGGGGCAGGGCGGCTACGAGCAGTACCTC.

The chain is built from TRBV4-1 and TRBJ1-1, with no clear D. V lost 0 bases, J lost 1 base, and 6 bases lay in between. The CDR3 spans 14 residues. The germline CDR1 and CDR2 sequences are MGHRA and YSYEKL. The CDR3 is CASSQESENTEAFF. DNA for the CDR3: TGCGCCAGCAGCCAAGAGTCAGAGAACACTGAAGCTTTCTTT.

This clonotype was found many times. V and J are TRBV11-2 and TRBJ2-5; D might be TRBD2 (5 bases). This CDR3 region has 17 residues. Germline lookup yields CDR1 SGHAT and CDR2 FQNNGV. Between the trimmed V and J ends, which lost 2 bases and 3 bases, there was a span of 19 bases. The CDR3 region has the DNA TGTGCCAGCAGCTTACTCCCCCCATTTCGGGAAGAAGAGACCCAGTACTTC. Translation: CASSLLPPFREEETQYF. The whole variable domain, filled in from reference TRBV11-2 and TRBJ2-5, reads EAGVAQSPRYKIIEKRQSVAFWCNPISGHATLYWYQQILGQGPKLLIQFQNNGVVDDSQLPKDRFSAERLKGVDSTLKIQPAKLEDSAVYLCASSLLPPFREEETQYFGPGTRLLVL.

The gene calls are TRBV6-1 and TRBJ2-1; D is perhaps TRBD2 (6 bases). This CDR3 is 16 amino acids long. The V end lost 8 bases, the J end lost 1 base, and 18 bases lay between the germline ends. Germline V gene sequence: CDR1 MNHNS, CDR2 SASEGT. The CDR3 region is CASGVGGRLSYNEQFF. CDR3 in DNA: TGTGCCAGCGGGGTTGGGGGGAGGTTATCCTACAATGAGCAGTTCTTC.

The sample holds many counts of this clonotype. J is TRBJ1-1 and V is TRBV27; D is perhaps TRBD1 (6 bases). CDR1 and CDR2 (germline): MNHEY, SMNVEV (reference sequence). Trimming cost V 7 bases and J 4 bases, with 13 bases left between them. This CDR3 spans 13 amino acids. The CDR3 loop reads CASNLEGGTEAFF. CDR3 sequence (DNA): TGTGCCAGCAACTTGGAGGGGGGCACTGAAGCTTTCTTT.

This clonotype showed up just a few times. This chain links TRBV5-1 with TRBJ2-2; TRBD2 is a possible D gene (6 bases). The CDR3 length is 14 residues. Trimming cost V 5 bases and J 4 bases, with 12 bases left between them. CDR1 is SGHRS, CDR2 YFSETQ, per germline. CDR3 loop: CASSGGAFTGELFF. In DNA, the CDR3 is TGCGCCAGCAGTGGCGGGGCATTCACCGGGGAGCTGTTTTTT.

This rearrangement joins TRBV7-2 to TRBJ2-4; maybe TRBD1 (5 bases). The CDR3 sequence is 17 residues long. With 2 bases removed from V and 0 bases from J, the gap between germline ends came to 14 bases. The V gene's germline CDR1 is SGHTA and CDR2 FQGNSA. The CDR3 DNA reads as TGTGCCAGCAGCTTAATAGGGGCCCACCCAGCCAAAAACATTCAGTACTTC. The encoded protein is CASSLIGAHPAKNIQYF. Filled out from reference TRBV7-2 and TRBJ2-4, the complete variable domain reads GAGVSQSPSNKVTEKGKDVELRCDPISGHTALYWYRQSLGQGLEFLIYFQGNSAPDKSGLPSDRFSAERTGGSVSTLTIQRTQQEDSAVYLCASSLIGAHPAKNIQYFGAGTRLSVL.

The V and J genes are TRBV30 and TRBJ2-7; D assignment may be TRBD1 or TRBD2 (5 bases each). CDR3 size: 14 residues. Trimming left V 1 base short and J 3 bases short, with 13 bases between. CDR1 is GTSNPN and CDR2 is SVGIG in the germline V gene (reference sequence). The CDR3 coding sequence is TGTGCCTGGAGTGGGGGCCGGGGAAGCTACGAGCAGTACTTC. It is translated as CAWSGGRGSYEQYF.

This clonotype was detected only a few times. Just one base apart from a much larger clone, this may be a read error. This chain connects TRBV12-3 or TRBV12-4 to TRBJ1-1; no firm D call. V lost 6 bases, J lost 3 bases, and 5 bases lay in between. The CDR3 runs to 11 residues. CDR3 protein: CASRFYTEAFF. CDR3 in DNA: TGTGCCAGCAGATTCTACACTGAAGCTTTCTTT.

The chain joins TRBV12-3 or TRBV12-4 to TRBJ2-2, with D uncertain. This CDR3 is built from 15 residues. V was cut by 6 bases and J by 6 bases, with 17 bases left in between. CDR3 nucleotide sequence: TGTGCCAGCAGGCCCGGTTTTTACGGGTCCGGGGAGCTGTTTTTT. The encoded protein is CASRPGFYGSGELFF.

This clonotype occurred a few times. The J gene is TRBJ2-7, the V gene TRBV27; D is uncertain. The CDR3 runs to 15 residues. CDR1 is MNHEY, CDR2 SMNVEV, per germline (reference sequence). The germline V and J ends were trimmed by 2 bases and 0 bases, with 11 bases remaining between them. The CDR3 DNA reads TGTGCCAGCAGTTTAAACGGTAGAAGCTCCTACGAGCAGTACTTC. It codes for CASSLNGRSSYEQYF.

This chain joins TRBV11-2 and TRBJ1-1; a weak D match, TRBD1 (6 bases). Trimming removed 7 bases from V and 6 bases from J, with 12 bases in between. Germline assignment: CDR1 SGHAT and CDR2 FQNNGV. This CDR3 is 12 amino acids long. The CDR3 coding sequence is TGTGCCAGCAACGACAGGTCCCCTGAAGCTTTCTTT. It specifies CASNDRSPEAFF.

The chain carries TRBV4-2 and TRBJ2-3; D perhaps matches TRBD2 (6 bases). CDR3 length equals 15 residues. CDR1 and CDR2 (germline): LGHNA, YNFKEQ. The V and J ends lost 4 bases and 1 base respectively, with 12 bases between them. The CDR3 sequence: CASSRAGPRTDTQYF. DNA for the CDR3: TGTGCCAGCAGCCGCGCGGGACCCCGCACAGATACGCAGTATTTT.